This TCR beta chain was documented in a study of shared clonotypes between healthy human individuals (dated by TCRdb to 2018 to 2021). General notes on the study: The cohort comprised a couple of women and three men aged 18 to 49 years. For each donor, CD4 naive and CD4 memory were each run on three plates, CD8 naive on two plates, and CD8 memory on one plate. Between about 0.85 and 9.5 billion PBMCs per donor were obtained by leukapheresis. Different laboratories and diverse techniques were used to prepare libraries and sequence TCR repertoires, to increase sequencing depth and limit assay-specific biases. To estimate repertoire size and how much clonotype sharing occurs between individuals, the study deeply sequenced the blood TCR repertoires of about five healthy adults. Study-wide findings and limitations: Sampling was restricted to blood, and TCR repertoires in tissues likely differ from the TCR repertoires found in blood. Naive subsets generally had larger estimated clonotype richness than memory subsets. Pairwise subsampling led to the expectation that sequencing depth would affect the degree of clonotype sharing among donors. When a handful of donors were compared, the shared fraction of clonotypes was 5% to 6.5% for naive CD4, roughly 3.4% for naive CD8, roughly 2.5% for memory CD4, and around 0.37% for memory CD8. Compared with non-shared clonotypes, the clonotypes found in all four sorted-subset donors had higher generation probabilities. Incomplete sequencing was indicated by rarefaction of sorted-subset datasets, despite the large sequencing depth. The small number of donors limited the genetic and exposure-history diversity represented.

For CDR1 and CDR2, the germline V gene lists SGDLS and YYNGEE. From V the trimming removes 0 bases and from J it removes 6 bases, while the gene matches leave 6 bases of the junction unaccounted for. The CDR3 spans 15 residues, from the cysteine through the phenylalanine. The read is trimmed to its CDR3 DNA, 45 bases read in frame from base 1. Using the deep immunoSEQ assay, TCR CDR3 regions were amplified from genomic DNA by multiplex PCR. Extracted genomic DNA from each cell subset was distributed evenly across all wells of several immunoSEQ 96-well plates, and each plate was treated as a replicate. Each replicate PCR for sorted subsets received 150 to 250 ng genomic DNA, equal to roughly 30,000 T cell genomes. Purified libraries were measured with a Qubit 3.0 fluorometer, size-checked on a Bioanalyzer 2100, and measured again with the KAPA Library Quantification kit. Every immunoSEQ 96-well plate was sequenced on a dedicated single-read 150-cycle Illumina NextSeq 550 flow cell. The original methods were these. The immunoSEQ output contained only junctional sequences without quality scores, so filtering could not match that applied to full-length reads. To assign V/J genes and CDR3, sequences were annotated using PyIR, a Python wrapper for IgBLAST v1.9, with IMGT germline references. Any read was removed if the V/J assignment was weak (E-value above 1e-6), the CDR3 was missing, or the read contained stop codons, out-of-frame junctions, or ambiguous translated residues. V3J clonotypes were defined as sequences sharing an identical inferred V gene, J gene, and CDR3 amino acid sequence. To compute the percentage overlap between repertoires, the number of shared unique clonotypes was divided by the size of the smaller repertoire. RTK rarefaction, the Chao1 estimator, and Recon v2.1 estimates of unobserved clonotypes were used to assess repertoire richness. For all TCRbeta clonotypes obtained by the gDNA method from four donors, generation probabilities were computed with OLGA. The immuneACCESS repertoire file appears here via TCRdb, limited to in-frame rearrangements. These files lack a portion of the clones; in checked studies, under half of the deficit traces to unresolved V genes, and the cause of the others is not known. D and trimming come from the DNA, and the V and J calls and clone size come from that table. The sample data list millions of clones, and around 90% of these were observed just once. The leading ten clones occupy around 0.14% of the sample.

Comments on this clone: The antigen this receptor binds is unknown. Base qualities are not provided; no much larger clone lies one nucleotide away.

The donors were healthy, HIV-negative adults with no recently reported acute infections or vaccinations. Every donor was a Caucasian adult residing in Nashville, Tennessee, USA. CD4+ T cells were enriched by magnetic negative selection, after which naive cells were positively selected on CD45RA and the negative fraction was taken as the memory subset. After blood collection by leukapheresis, PBMCs were isolated using Ficoll-Histopaque density gradient centrifugation and then cryopreserved in the vapor phase of liquid nitrogen. Analytical flow cytometry was used to check the purity and quantity of every magnetically sorted T cell population. Genomic DNA was isolated from each sorted fraction and quantified by UV absorbance on a Nanodrop 2000c.

The clonotype was recovered from a man younger than 35 in good health. This sequence uses TRBV9 and TRBJ1-1; 9 of the junction bases match TRBD1. Input material: naive CD4+ T cells sorted from blood. The cell subset or site tag for this specimen amounts to: CD45RA+ positively selected. The nucleotide sequence reads TGTGCCAGCAGCGTAGAGGGACAGGGATGGGCTGAAGCTTTCTTT. Its protein is CASSVEGQGWAEAFF.